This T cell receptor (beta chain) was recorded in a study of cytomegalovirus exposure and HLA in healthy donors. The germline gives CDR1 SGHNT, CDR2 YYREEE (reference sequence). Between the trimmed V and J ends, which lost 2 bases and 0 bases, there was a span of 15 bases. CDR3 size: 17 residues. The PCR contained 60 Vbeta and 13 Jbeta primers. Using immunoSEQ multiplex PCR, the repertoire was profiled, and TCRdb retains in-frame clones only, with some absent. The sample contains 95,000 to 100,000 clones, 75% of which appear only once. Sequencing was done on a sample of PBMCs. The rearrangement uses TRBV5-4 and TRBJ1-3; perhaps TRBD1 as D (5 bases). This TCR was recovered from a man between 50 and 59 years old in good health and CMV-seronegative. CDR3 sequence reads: CASSFQGPAFSGNTIYF. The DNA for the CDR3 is TGTGCCAGCAGCTTCCAGGGCCCGGCCTTCTCTGGAAACACCATATATTTT.